This T cell receptor beta chain was retrieved from a study of T cell repertoires in cytomegalovirus infection. The overall study: Based on public TCR beta signatures, there were indications of CMV infection and of a matching HLA type. Study-level points and caveats: Identification of carriers of CMV plus the relevant HLA was performed using cumulative public TCR beta family frequency.

This clonotype was counted a few times. Its antigen is unidentified. TCRdb called the reads again in MiXCR, with one record for every CDR3 protein. The top ten hold more than 20% of the sample, which has approximately 500,000 distinct CDR3 sequences, 15% to 20% seen once. Germline V gene data show CDR1 as MNHEY and CDR2 as SMNVEV (reference sequence). CDR3 size: 14 residues. The V and J ends lost 6 bases and 5 bases respectively, with 16 bases between them. The V call is TRBV27, the J call TRBJ1-2, with D perhaps matching TRBD1 (6 bases). What was sequenced was CD8+ T cells from PBMCs. The TCR was taken from a human donor in good health (CMV status not recorded). Some clones in this sample may be carry-over from other donors' samples. The DNA for the CDR3 is TGTGCCAGCAGCGTAGCGGGGGCCTTTTATGGCTACACCTTC. Protein product: CASSVAGAFYGYTF.